Sequencing of this T cell receptor (beta chain) was carried out in a study of Graves' ophthalmopathy and Graves' hyperthyroidism. Symptoms, serum thyroxine and TRAb, thyroid ultrasound, and orbital computed tomography formed the diagnostic basis. Germline V gene lookup returns CDR1 MNHNS and CDR2 SASEGT. J lost 1 base, V lost 5 bases, and 4 bases had no gene match. The CDR3 spans 16 residues. For repertoire sequencing, the TCR beta CDR3 regions were amplified from RNA transcripts. The authors performed first-round RT-PCR with HTBI primers and then a second-round multiplex PCR. A single record per CDR3 protein comes from TCRdb applying MiXCR to the multiplex PCR reads. Seen here are about 210,000 distinct CDR3 sequences, roughly 27% observed once, and the top ten hold about 9.3%.

The sequenced sample was peripheral blood. The receptor was isolated from a man in his fifties or sixties with Graves' ophthalmopathy. This chain joins TRBV6-1 and TRBJ2-2, with 10 bases identical to TRBD2. The CDR3 protein is CASSRLAGENTGELFF. CDR3 sequence (DNA): TGTGCCAGCAGTCGCCTAGCGGGAGAGAACACCGGGGAGCTGTTTTTT.